This T cell receptor (beta chain) was found in a study of blood T cells in healthy people across ages. Study-wide findings and caveats: Investigators viewed diversity estimates from one million T cells as underestimates, the study reported.

The CDR3 has 16 residues. Germline loops: CDR1 MNHNS, CDR2 SASEGT. Trimming took off 0 bases at V and 4 bases at J, with 15 bases between the two ends. In this sample, this clonotype turned up a few times. What it binds is not known. Together with a sample-barcoded 5' primer, a J-beta primer mix was included in a second PCR lasting roughly 6 to 12 cycles. TCRdb re-analysed the 5' RACE reads in MiXCR, keeping a single row per CDR3 protein. The data hold roughly 1.6 million distinct CDR3 sequences, with about 32% observed a single time. The source is a woman in her twenties or thirties in good health. The gene calls are TRBV6-1 and TRBJ1-2; tentative D call: TRBD1 (6 bases). The sequenced sample was blood. The CDR3 spells CASSEARGGKSYGYTF. CDR3 sequence (DNA): TGTGCCAGCAGTGAAGCGCGGGGGGGCAAGAGCTATGGCTACACCTTC.